These 2 T cell receptor beta chains share one sample of origin, sequenced in a study of PD-1 blockade in classical Hodgkin lymphoma (dated by TCRdb to the early 2020s). The library was made by the immunoSEQ multiplex PCR assay. Here the immuneACCESS table is served through TCRdb, limited to in-frame sequences with V and J called. Missing clones are a known gap in these copies; in checked studies unresolved V genes cover under half, and the rest lacks a known reason. This sample gives under 7,500 clones in total; 75% to 85% of them show up just once. The ten largest clones add up to roughly 50% of the sample. The label giving this sample's time point can be read as: cycle 2 day 1 (C2D1) of nivolumab. Relapse after autologous stem cell transplantation had occurred in all trial patients, and cohorts A, B and C were distinguished by prior brentuximab vedotin exposure. This specimen was peripheral blood mononuclear cells (PBMCs), taken before the second cycle of nivolumab. These receptors all come from a human donor with classical Hodgkin lymphoma.

The chain is built from TRBV28 and TRBJ2-3; TRBD2 matches 11 bases. CDR3 length equals 16 residues. The germline CDR1 and CDR2 sequences are MDHEN and SYDVKM. V was clipped by 3 bases and J by 4 bases; unmatched bases: 6. This CDR3 reads CASSFIAGGPPDTQYF. The CDR3 coding sequence is TGTGCCAGCAGTTTTATAGCGGGAGGGCCTCCAGATACGCAGTATTTT.

The chain links TRBV4-1 to TRBJ2-5, with D maybe TRBD2 (6 bases). There are 15 residues in the CDR3. V was trimmed by 2 bases and J by 5 bases, leaving 15 bases between them. The germline V gene has CDR1 MGHRA and CDR2 YSYEKL. CDR3 region: CASSQTEAGFETQYF. The CDR3 bases are TGCGCCAGCAGCCAAACAGAAGCGGGTTTCGAGACCCAGTACTTC.